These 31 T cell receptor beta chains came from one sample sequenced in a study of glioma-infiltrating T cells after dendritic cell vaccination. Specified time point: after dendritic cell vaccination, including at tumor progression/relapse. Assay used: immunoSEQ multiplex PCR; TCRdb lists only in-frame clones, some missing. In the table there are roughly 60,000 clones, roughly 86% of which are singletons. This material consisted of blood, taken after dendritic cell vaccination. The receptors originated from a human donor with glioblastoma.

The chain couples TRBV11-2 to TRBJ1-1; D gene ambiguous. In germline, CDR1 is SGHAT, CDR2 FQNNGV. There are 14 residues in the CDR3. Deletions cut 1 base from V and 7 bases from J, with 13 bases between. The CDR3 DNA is TGTGCCAGCAGCTTAGGAGGGTCCCTGGGTGAAGCTTTCTTT. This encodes CASSLGGSLGEAFF.

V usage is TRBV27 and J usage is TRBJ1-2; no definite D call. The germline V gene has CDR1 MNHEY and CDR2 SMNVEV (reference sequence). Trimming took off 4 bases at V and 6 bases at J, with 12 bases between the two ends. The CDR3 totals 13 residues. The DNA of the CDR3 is TGTGCCAGCAGTTGGAGGGAGGGAGATGGCTACACCTTC. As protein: CASSWREGDGYTF.

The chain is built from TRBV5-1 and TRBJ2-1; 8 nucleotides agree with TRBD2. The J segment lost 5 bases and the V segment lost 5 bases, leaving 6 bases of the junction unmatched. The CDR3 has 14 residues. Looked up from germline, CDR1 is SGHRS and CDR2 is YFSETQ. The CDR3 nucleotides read TGCGCCAGCAGAACTAGCGGAATCGACAATGAGCAGTTCTTC. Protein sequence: CASRTSGIDNEQFF. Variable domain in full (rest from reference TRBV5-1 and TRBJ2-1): KAGVTQTPRYLIKTRGQQVTLSCSPISGHRSVSWYQQTPGQGLQFLFEYFSETQRNKGNFPGRFSGRQFSNSRSEMNVSTLELGDSALYLCASRTSGIDNEQFFGPGTRLTVL.

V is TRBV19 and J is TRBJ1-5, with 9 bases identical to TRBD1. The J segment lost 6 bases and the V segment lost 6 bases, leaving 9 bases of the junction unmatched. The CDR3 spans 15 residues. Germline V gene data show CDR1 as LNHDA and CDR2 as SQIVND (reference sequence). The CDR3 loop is CASSTQTGGGQPQHF. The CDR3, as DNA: TGTGCCAGTAGCACCCAGACAGGGGGAGGTCAGCCCCAGCATTTT.

The CDR3 coding sequence is TGCGCCAGCAGGTCCGGGACAGGGGGCGAAATTGAAAAACTGTTTTTT. Residues: CASRSGTGGEIEKLFF. The chain links TRBV5-1 to TRBJ1-4, with 12 bases lining up with TRBD1. V lost 5 bases and J lost 7; bases outside the gene matches: 9. Germline CDR1 and CDR2: SGHRS and YFSETQ. This CDR3 comprises 16 residues.

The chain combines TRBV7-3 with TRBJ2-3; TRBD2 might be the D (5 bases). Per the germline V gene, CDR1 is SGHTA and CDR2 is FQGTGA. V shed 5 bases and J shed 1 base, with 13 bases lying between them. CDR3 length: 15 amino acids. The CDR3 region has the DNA TGTGCCAGCAGCACAAAACTAGGAGGCACAGATACGCAGTATTTT. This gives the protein CASSTKLGGTDTQYF. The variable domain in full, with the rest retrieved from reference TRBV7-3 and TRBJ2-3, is GAGVSQTPSNKVTEKGKYVELRCDPISGHTALYWYRQSLGQGPEFLIYFQGTGAADDSGLPNDRFFAVRPEGSVSTLKIQRTERGDSAVYLCASSTKLGGTDTQYFGPGTRLTVL.

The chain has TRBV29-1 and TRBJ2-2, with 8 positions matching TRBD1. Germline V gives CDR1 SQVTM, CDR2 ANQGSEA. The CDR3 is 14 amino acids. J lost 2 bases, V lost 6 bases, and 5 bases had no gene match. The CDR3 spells CSVAGQGNTGELFF. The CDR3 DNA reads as TGCAGCGTAGCCGGACAGGGAAACACCGGGGAGCTGTTTTTT.

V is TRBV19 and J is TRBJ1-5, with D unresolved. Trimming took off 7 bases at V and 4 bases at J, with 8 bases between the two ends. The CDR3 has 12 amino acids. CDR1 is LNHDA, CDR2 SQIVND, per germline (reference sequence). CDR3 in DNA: TGTGCCAGTAACCAGGATAATCAGCCCCAGCATTTT. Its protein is CASNQDNQPQHF.

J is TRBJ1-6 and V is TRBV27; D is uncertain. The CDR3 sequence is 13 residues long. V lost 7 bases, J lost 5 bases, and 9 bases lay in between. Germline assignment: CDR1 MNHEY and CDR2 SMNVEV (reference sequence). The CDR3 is CASTSRDNSPLHF. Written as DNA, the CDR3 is TGTGCCAGCACCTCGAGGGATAATTCACCCCTCCACTTT.

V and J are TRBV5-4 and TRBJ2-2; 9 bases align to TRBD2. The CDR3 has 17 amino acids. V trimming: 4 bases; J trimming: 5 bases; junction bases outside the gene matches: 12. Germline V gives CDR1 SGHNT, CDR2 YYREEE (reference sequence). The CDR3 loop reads CASSPPPSGIGTGELFF. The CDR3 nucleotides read TGTGCCAGCAGCCCTCCCCCTAGCGGGATCGGTACCGGGGAGCTGTTTTTT.

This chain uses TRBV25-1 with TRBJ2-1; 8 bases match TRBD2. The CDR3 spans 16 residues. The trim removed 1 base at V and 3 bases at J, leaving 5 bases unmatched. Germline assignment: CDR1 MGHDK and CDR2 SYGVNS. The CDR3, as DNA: TGTGCCAGCAGTGAATCCGACGGGGGGGGCTACAATGAGCAGTTCTTC. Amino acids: CASSESDGGGYNEQFF.

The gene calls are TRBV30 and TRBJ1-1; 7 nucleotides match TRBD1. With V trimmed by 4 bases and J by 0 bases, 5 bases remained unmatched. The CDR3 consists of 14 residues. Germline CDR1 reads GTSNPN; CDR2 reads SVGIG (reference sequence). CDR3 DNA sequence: TGTGCCTGGACCACACAGGGGCTGAACACTGAAGCTTTCTTT. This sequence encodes CAWTTQGLNTEAFF.

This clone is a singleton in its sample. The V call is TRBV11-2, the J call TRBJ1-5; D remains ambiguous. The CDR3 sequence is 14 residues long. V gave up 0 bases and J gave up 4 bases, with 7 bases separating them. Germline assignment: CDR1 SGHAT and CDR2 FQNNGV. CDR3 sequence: CASSLDQLNQPQHF. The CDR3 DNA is TGTGCCAGCAGCTTAGACCAACTAAATCAGCCCCAGCATTTT.

The CDR3 loop reads CASSKDNRGLDRSAFF. The CDR3 coding sequence is TGTGCCAGCAGCAAAGATAACAGGGGGCTTGATCGATCGGCTTTCTTT. V and J are TRBV21-1 and TRBJ1-1; TRBD1 is the table's D call, not checked against the DNA. TRBV21-1 is noted as a pseudogene. This CDR3 comprises 16 residues.

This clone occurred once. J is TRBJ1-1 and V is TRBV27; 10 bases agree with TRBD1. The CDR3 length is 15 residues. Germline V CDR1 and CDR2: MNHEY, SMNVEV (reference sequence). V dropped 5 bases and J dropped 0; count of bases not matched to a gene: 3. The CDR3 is CASSRQGALNTEAFF. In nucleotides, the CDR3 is TGTGCCAGCAGTAGACAGGGGGCGCTGAACACTGAAGCTTTCTTT.

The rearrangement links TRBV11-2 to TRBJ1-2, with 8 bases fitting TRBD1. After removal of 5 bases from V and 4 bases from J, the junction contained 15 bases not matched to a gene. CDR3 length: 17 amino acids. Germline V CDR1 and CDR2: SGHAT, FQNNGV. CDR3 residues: CASSPPGQGGLAYGYTF. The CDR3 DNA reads TGTGCCAGCAGCCCTCCAGGACAGGGCGGATTGGCCTATGGCTACACCTTC.

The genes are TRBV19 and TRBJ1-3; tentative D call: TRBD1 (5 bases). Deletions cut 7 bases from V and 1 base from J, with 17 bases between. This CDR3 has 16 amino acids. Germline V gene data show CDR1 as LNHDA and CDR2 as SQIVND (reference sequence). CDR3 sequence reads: CASTYSLGGSGNTIYF. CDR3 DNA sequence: TGTGCCAGTACCTATAGTTTGGGGGGATCTGGAAACACCATATATTTT.

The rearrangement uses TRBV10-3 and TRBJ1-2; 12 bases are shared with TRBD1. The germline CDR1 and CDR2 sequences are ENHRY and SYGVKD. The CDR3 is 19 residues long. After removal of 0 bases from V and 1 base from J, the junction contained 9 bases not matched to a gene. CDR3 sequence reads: CAISESNFGDRGLNYGYTF. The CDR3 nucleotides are TGTGCCATCAGTGAGTCCAACTTTGGGGACAGGGGGCTTAACTATGGCTACACCTTC.

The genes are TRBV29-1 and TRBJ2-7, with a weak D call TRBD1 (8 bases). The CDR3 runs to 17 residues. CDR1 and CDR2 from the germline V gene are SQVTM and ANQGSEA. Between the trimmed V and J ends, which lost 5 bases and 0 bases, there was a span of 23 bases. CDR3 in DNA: TGCAGCGTTCGGACAGGGTCCGGGCGGGGGACCTCCTACGAGCAGTACTTC. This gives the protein CSVRTGSGRGTSYEQYF.

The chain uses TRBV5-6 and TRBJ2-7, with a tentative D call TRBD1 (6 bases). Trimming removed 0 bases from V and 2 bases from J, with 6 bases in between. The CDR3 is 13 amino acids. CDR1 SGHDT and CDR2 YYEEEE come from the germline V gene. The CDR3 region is CASSLDRAYEQYF. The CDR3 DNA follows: TGTGCCAGCAGCTTGGACAGGGCCTACGAGCAGTACTTC.

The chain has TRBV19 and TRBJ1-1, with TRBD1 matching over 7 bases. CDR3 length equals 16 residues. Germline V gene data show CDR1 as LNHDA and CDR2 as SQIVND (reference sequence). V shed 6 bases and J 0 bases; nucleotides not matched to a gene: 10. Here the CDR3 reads CASRTETGRVNTEAFF. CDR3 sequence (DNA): TGTGCCAGTAGGACGGAGACAGGGCGCGTGAACACTGAAGCTTTCTTT.

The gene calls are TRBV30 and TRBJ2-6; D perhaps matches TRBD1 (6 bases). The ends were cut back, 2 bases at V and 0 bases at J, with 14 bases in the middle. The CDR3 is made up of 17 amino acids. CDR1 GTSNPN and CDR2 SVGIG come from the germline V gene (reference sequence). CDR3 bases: TGTGCCTGGAGTATTGGACAGAGCTCCTCTGGGGCCAACGTCCTGACTTTC. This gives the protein CAWSIGQSSSGANVLTF. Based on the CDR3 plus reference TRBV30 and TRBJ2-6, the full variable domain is SQTIHQWPATLVQPVGSPLSLECTVEGTSNPNLYWYRQAAGRGLQLLFYSVGIGQISSEVPQNLSASRPQDRQFILSSKKLLLSDSGFYLCAWSIGQSSSGANVLTFGAGSRLTVL.

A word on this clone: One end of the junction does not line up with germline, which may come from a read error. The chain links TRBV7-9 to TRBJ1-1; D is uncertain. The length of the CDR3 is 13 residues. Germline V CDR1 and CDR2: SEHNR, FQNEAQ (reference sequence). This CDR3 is CASSPRQNTEAFF. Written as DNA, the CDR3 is TGCGCCAGCAGCCCTCGACAGAACACTGAAGCTTTCTTT.

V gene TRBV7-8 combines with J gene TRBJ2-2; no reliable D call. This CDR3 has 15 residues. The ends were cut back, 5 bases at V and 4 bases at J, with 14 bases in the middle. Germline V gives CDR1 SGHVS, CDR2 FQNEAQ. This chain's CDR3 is CASSPSGGFTGELFF. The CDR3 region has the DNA TGTGCCAGCAGCCCCTCGGGTGGATTCACCGGGGAGCTGTTTTTT.

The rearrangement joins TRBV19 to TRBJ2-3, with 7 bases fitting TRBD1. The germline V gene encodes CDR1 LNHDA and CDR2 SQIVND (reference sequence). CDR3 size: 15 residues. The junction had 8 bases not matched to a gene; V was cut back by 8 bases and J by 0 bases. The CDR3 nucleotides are TGTGCCAGTGGGGACAGACCCTTTAGCACAGATACGCAGTATTTT. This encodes CASGDRPFSTDTQYF.

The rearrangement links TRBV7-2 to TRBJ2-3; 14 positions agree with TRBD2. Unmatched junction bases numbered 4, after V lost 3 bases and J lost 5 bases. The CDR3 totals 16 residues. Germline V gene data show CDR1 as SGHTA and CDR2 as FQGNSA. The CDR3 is CASSFRLAGGQDTQYF. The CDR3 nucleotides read TGTGCCAGCAGCTTTAGACTAGCGGGGGGGCAAGATACGCAGTATTTT.

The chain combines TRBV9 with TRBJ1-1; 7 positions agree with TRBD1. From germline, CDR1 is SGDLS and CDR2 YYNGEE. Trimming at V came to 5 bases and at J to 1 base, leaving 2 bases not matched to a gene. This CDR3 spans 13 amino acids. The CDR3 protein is CASRGQQNTEAFF. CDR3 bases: TGTGCCAGCAGGGGACAGCAGAACACTGAAGCTTTCTTT.

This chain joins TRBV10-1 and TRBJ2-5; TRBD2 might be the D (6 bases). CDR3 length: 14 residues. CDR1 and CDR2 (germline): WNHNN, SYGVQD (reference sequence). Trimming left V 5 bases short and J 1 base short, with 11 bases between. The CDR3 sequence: CASSRGGSQETQYF. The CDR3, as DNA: TGCGCCAGCAGTAGGGGAGGTAGCCAAGAGACCCAGTACTTC.

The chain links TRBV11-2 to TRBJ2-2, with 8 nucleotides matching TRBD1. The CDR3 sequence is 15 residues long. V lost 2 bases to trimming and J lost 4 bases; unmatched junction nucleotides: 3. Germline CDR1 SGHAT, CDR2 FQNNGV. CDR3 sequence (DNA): TGTGCCAGCAGCTTACGACAGGGGCCCACCGGGGAGCTGTTTTTT. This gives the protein CASSLRQGPTGELFF.

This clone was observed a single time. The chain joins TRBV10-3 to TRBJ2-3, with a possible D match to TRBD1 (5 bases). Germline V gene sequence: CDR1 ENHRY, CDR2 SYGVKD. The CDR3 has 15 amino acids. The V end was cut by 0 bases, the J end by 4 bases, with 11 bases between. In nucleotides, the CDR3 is TGTGCCATCAGTGAGTCGAAGGGGTTCGCAGATACGCAGTATTTT. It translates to CAISESKGFADTQYF.

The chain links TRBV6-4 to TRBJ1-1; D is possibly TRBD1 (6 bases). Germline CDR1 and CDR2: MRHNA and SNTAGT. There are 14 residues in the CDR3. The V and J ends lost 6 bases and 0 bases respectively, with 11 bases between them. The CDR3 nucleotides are TGTGCCAGCAGGCGGACAGTGATGAACACTGAAGCTTTCTTT. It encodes CASRRTVMNTEAFF.